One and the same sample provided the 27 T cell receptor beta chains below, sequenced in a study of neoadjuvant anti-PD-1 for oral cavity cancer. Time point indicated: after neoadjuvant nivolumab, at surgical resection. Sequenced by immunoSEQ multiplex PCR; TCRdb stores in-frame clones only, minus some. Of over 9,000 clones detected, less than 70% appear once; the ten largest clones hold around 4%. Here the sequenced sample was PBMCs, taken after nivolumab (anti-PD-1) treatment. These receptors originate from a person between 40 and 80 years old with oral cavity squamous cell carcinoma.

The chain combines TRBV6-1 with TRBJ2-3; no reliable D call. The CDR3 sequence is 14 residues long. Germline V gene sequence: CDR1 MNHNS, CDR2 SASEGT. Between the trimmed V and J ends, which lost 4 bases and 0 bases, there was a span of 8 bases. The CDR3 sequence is CASSVPPSTDTQYF. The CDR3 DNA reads TGTGCCAGCAGTGTGCCCCCTAGCACAGATACGCAGTATTTT.

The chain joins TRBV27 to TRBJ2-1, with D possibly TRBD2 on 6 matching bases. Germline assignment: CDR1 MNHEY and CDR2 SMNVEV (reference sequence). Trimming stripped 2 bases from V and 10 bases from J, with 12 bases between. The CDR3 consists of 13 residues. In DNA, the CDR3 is TGTGCCAGCAGTTTAGGTGGAGGGGTCGAGCAGTTCTTC. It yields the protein CASSLGGGVEQFF.

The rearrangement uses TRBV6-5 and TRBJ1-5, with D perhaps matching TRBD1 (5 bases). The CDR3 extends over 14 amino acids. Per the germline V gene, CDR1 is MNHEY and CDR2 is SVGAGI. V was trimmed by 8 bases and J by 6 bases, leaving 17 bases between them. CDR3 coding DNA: TGTGCCAGCGGACCTGGACAAGTCCGTCAGCCCCAGCATTTT. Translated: CASGPGQVRQPQHF.

The CDR3 is CASSLEGTSGASRGETQYF. CDR3 nucleotide sequence: TGTGCCAGCAGCTTAGAGGGGACTAGCGGGGCCTCTCGGGGGGAGACCCAGTACTTC. This rearrangement joins TRBV11-2 to TRBJ2-5; 13 positions agree with TRBD2. The CDR3 runs to 19 residues. Looked up from germline, CDR1 is SGHAT and CDR2 is FQNNGV. After removal of 0 bases from V and 5 bases from J, the junction contained 12 bases not matched to a gene.

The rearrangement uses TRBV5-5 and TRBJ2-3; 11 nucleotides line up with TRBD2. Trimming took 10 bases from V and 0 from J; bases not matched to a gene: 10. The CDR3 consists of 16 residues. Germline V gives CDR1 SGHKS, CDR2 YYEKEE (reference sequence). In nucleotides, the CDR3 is TGTGCCTGCTTGACTAGCGGGACTACTAGCACAGATACGCAGTATTTT. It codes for CACLTSGTTSTDTQYF.

The CDR3 protein is CASRGSGGAGNEQFF. DNA of the CDR3: TGTGCCAGCAGGGGAAGCGGGGGGGCCGGCAATGAGCAGTTCTTC. The rearrangement uses TRBV6-6 and TRBJ2-1; 10 bases line up with TRBD2. There are 15 residues in the CDR3. From germline, CDR1 is MNHNY and CDR2 SVGAGI (reference sequence). The V segment lost 6 bases and the J segment 6 bases; nucleotides outside the gene matches: 8.

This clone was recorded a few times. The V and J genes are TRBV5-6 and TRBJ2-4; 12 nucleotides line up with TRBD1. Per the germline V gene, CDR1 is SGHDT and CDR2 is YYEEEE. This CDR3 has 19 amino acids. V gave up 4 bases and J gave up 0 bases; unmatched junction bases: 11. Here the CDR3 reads CASSASRDRGRVAKNIQYF. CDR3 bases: TGTGCCAGCAGCGCGAGCCGGGACAGGGGGCGTGTAGCCAAAAACATTCAGTACTTC. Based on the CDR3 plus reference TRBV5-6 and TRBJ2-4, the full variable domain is DAGVTQSPTHLIKTRGQQVTLRCSPKSGHDTVSWYQQALGQGPQFIFQYYEEEERQRGNFPDRFSGHQFPNYSSELNVNALLLGDSALYLCASSASRDRGRVAKNIQYFGAGTRLSVL.

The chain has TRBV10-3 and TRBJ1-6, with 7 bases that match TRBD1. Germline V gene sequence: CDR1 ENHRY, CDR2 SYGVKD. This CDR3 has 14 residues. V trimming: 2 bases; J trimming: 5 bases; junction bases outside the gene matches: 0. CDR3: CAISEGQDNSPLHF. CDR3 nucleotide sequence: TGTGCCATCAGTGAGGGACAGGATAATTCACCCCTCCACTTT.

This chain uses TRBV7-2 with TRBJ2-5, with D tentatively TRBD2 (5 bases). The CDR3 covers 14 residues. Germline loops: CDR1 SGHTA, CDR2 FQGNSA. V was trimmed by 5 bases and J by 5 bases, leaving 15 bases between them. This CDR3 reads CASSHRTRRETQYF. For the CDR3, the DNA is TGTGCCAGCAGCCACCGGACCCGGAGGGAGACCCAGTACTTC.

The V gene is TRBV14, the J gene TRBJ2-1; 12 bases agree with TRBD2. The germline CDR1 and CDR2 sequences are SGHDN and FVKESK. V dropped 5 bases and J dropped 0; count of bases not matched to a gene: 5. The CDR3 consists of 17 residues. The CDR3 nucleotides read TGTGCCAGCAGCTCTAGCGGGGGGGTGTCCTCCTACAATGAGCAGTTCTTC. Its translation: CASSSSGGVSSYNEQFF.

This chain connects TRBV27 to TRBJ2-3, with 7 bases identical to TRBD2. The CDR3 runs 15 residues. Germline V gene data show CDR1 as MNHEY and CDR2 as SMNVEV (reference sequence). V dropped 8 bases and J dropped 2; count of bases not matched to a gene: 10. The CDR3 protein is CASRRRETVTDTQYF. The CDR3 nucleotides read TGTGCCAGCCGCCGGCGGGAGACGGTCACAGATACGCAGTATTTT.

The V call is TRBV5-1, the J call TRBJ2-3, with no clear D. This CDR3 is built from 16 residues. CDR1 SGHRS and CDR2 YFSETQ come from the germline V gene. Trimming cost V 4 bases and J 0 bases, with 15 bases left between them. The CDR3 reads CASSLYPSASTDTQYF. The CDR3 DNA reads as TGCGCCAGCAGCCTATATCCGAGCGCTAGCACAGATACGCAGTATTTT.

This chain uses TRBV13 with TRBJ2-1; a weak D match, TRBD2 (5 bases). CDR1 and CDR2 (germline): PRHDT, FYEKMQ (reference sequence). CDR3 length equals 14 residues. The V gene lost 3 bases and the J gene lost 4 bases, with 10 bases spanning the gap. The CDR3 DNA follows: TGTGCCAGCAGCTTTTCCGGGGAGTACAATGAGCAGTTCTTC. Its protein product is CASSFSGEYNEQFF.

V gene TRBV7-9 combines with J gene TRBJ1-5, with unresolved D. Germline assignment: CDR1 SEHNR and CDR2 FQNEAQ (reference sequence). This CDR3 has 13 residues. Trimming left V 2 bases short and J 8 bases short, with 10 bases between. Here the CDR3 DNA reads TGTGCCAGCAGCTTAACGGGTCCGGAGCCCCAGCATTTT. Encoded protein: CASSLTGPEPQHF.

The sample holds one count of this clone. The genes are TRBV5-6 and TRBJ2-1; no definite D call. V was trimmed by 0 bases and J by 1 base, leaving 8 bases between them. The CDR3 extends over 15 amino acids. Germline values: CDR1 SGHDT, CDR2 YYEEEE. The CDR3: CASSLETLSYNEQFF. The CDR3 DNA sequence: TGTGCCAGCAGCTTGGAAACCCTTTCCTACAATGAGCAGTTCTTC.

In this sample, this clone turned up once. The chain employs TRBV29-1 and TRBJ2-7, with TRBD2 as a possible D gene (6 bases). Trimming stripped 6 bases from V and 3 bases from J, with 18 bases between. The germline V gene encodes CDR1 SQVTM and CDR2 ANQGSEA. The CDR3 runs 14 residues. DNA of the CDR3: TGCAGCGTCGAAATACGGGACTGGGGCTACGAGCAGTACTTC. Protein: CSVEIRDWGYEQYF.

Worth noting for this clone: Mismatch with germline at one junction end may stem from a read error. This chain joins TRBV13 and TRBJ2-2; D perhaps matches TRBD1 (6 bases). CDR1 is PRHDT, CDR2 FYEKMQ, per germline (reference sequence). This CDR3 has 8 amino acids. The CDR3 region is CASSPRGF. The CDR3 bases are TGTGCCAGCAGCCCGAGGGGGTTT.

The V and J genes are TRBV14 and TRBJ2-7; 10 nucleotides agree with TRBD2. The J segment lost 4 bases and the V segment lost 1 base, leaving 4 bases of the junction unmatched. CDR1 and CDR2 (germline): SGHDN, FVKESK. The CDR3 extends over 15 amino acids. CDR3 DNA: TGTGCCAGCAGCCAAGTAGCGGGAGGACCTTACGAGCAGTACTTC. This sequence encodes CASSQVAGGPYEQYF.

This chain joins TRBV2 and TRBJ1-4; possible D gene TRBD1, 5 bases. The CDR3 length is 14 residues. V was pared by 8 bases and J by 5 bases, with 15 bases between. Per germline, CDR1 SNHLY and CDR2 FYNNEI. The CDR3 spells CASRRAGPNEKLFF. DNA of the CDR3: TGTGCCAGCCGCCGGGCGGGGCCGAATGAAAAACTGTTTTTT.

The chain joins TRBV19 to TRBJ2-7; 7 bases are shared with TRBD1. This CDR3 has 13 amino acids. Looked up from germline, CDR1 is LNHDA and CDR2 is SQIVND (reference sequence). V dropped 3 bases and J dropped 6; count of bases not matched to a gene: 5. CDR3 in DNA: TGTGCCAGTAGTATGAACAGGGGAGCCGAGCAGTACTTC. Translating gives CASSMNRGAEQYF.

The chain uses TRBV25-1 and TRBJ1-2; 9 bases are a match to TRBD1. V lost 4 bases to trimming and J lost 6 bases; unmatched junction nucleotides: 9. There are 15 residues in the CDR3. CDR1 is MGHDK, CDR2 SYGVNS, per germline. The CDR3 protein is CASSVQQGARHGYTF. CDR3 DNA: TGTGCCAGCAGTGTTCAACAGGGGGCGCGTCATGGCTACACCTTC.

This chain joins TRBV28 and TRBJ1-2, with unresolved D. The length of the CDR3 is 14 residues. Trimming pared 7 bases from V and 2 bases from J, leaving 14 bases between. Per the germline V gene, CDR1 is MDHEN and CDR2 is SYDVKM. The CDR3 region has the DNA TGTGCCAGCACCCCAGTCAACCGGAACTATGGCTACACCTTC. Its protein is CASTPVNRNYGYTF.

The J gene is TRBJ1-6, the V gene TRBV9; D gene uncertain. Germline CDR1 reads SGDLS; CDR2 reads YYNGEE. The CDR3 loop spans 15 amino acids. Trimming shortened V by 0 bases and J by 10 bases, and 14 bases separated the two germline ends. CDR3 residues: CASSVAHGAGSPLHF. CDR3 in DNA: TGTGCCAGCAGCGTAGCCCACGGAGCAGGCTCACCCCTCCACTTT.

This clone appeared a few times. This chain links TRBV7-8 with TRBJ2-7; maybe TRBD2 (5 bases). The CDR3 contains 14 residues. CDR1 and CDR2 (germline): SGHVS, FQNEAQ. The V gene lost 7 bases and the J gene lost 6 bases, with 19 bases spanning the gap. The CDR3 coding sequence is TGTGCCAGCACCCCCTTGGGCGGGTTGGGCGAGCAGTACTTC. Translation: CASTPLGGLGEQYF.

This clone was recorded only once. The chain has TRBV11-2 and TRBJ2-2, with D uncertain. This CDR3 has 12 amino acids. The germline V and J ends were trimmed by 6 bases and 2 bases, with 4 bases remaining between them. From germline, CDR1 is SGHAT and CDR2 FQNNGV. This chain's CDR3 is CASSFNTGELFF. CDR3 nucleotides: TGTGCCAGCAGTTTTAACACCGGGGAGCTGTTTTTT.

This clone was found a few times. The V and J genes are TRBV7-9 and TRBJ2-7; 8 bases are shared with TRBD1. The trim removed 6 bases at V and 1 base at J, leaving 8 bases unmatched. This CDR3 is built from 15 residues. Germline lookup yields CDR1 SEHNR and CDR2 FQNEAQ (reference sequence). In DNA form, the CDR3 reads TGTGCCAGCAGGTCGGGGAGACAGGGGTCCTACGAGCAGTACTTC. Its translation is CASRSGRQGSYEQYF.

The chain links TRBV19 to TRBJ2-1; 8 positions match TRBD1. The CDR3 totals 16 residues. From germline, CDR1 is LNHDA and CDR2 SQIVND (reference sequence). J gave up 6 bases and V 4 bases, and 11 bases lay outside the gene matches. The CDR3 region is CASSNPRQGWINEQFF. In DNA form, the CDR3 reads TGTGCCAGTAGTAACCCTCGACAGGGGTGGATCAATGAGCAGTTCTTC.